A single sample is the source of the 15 T cell receptor beta chains below, sequenced in a study of blood T cell repertoires in COVID-19. Generated by immunoSEQ multiplex PCR, the TCRdb table keeps only in-frame clones and is missing some. The sample shows about 23,000 clones, 85% to 95% of them seen only once. The sequenced sample consisted of peripheral blood. The receptors derive from a woman between 45 and 65 years old with active COVID-19.

On this clone itself: A read error may produce the germline difference seen at one junction end. The V gene is TRBV5-1, the J gene TRBJ2-7; D perhaps matches TRBD2 (5 bases). Germline CDR1 and CDR2: SGHRS and YFSETQ. The CDR3 covers 15 residues. The CDR3 nucleotides are TGCGTCAGCAGCTTGGTAGGCGATAGCGTCGGCGAGCAGTACTTC. The encoded protein is CVSSLVGDSVGEQYF.

The gene calls are TRBV6-5 and TRBJ2-7; TRBD1 is a possible D gene (6 bases). This CDR3 is built from 12 residues. Germline V gives CDR1 MNHEY, CDR2 SVGAGI. V was shortened by 6 bases and J by 3 bases, with 9 bases between the two germline ends. The CDR3 here is CASRDSLYEQYV. CDR3 sequence (DNA): TGTGCCAGCAGGGACAGCCTCTACGAGCAGTACGTC.

CDR3: CASSTGRSKTQYF. In DNA form, the CDR3 reads TGTGCCAGCAGCACAGGACGGTCGAAGACGCAGTATTTT. J is TRBJ2-3 and V is TRBV7-2, with D possibly TRBD1 on 5 matching bases. The CDR3 covers 13 residues. CDR1 is SGHTA, CDR2 FQGNSA, per germline. V lost 5 bases to trimming and J lost 9 bases, with 15 bases between them.

The chain combines TRBV10-3 with TRBJ2-3, with 7 bases lining up with TRBD2. The CDR3 covers 13 residues. Germline V gene data show CDR1 as ENHRY and CDR2 as SYGVKD. With 4 bases clipped from V and 6 bases from J, the junction kept 4 bases outside the gene matches. This chain's CDR3 is CAISGLAPDTQYF. CDR3 coding DNA: TGTGCCATCAGTGGACTAGCACCCGATACGCAGTATTTT.

The chain joins TRBV18 to TRBJ2-3; D is uncertain. Germline CDR1 and CDR2: KGHSH and LQKENI. The CDR3 totals 16 residues. With 1 base removed from V and 0 bases from J, the gap between germline ends came to 11 bases. CDR3 amino acids: CASSPRWQSSTDTQYF. CDR3 DNA: TGTGCCAGCTCACCACGTTGGCAGTCTAGCACAGATACGCAGTATTTT. Drawing the rest from reference TRBV18 and TRBJ2-3, the complete variable domain is NAGVMQNPRHLVRRRGQEARLRCSPMKGHSHVYWYRQLPEEGLKFMVYLQKENIIDESGMPKERFSAEFPKEGPSILRIQQVVRGDSAAYFCASSPRWQSSTDTQYFGPGTRLTVL.

CDR3 region: CASSWSGTHNEQFF. The CDR3 bases are TGTGCCAGCAGCTGGAGCGGGACACACAATGAGCAGTTCTTC. The chain couples TRBV28 to TRBJ2-1; a possible D gene is TRBD2 (7 bases). CDR3 size: 14 residues. Germline V gene lookup returns CDR1 MDHEN and CDR2 SYDVKM. The V end lost 6 bases, the J end lost 5 bases, and 14 bases lay between the germline ends.

The chain carries TRBV9 and TRBJ2-1; 11 positions agree with TRBD2. The CDR3 extends over 23 amino acids. V lost 3 bases, J lost 8 bases, and 31 bases stayed unmatched. The germline CDR1 and CDR2 sequences are SGDLS and YYNGEE. The CDR3 region has the DNA TGTGCCAGCAGCGCCCTCGAGGGGAGGTATAGCGGGGGGGCCGGCTCGAGCGCAGATGAGCAGTTCTTC. Amino acid sequence: CASSALEGRYSGGAGSSADEQFF.

This chain joins TRBV6-5 and TRBJ2-5; TRBD1 is a possible D gene (6 bases). Germline V CDR1 and CDR2: MNHEY, SVGAGI. There are 14 residues in the CDR3. V lost 5 bases, J lost 4 bases, and 14 bases lay in between. CDR3 sequence: CASSPQGRGETQYF. The DNA of the CDR3 is TGTGCCAGCAGTCCCCAGGGCAGGGGAGAGACCCAGTACTTC.

The V call is TRBV4-2, the J call TRBJ2-1, with TRBD2 matching over 14 bases. CDR1 LGHNA and CDR2 YNFKEQ come from the germline V gene. This CDR3 is 16 amino acids long. V shed 6 bases and J 6 bases; nucleotides not matched to a gene: 7. The CDR3 DNA is TGTGCCAGCAGTCTGACCGGGACTAGCGGGAGCAATGAGCAGTTCTTC. It encodes CASSLTGTSGSNEQFF.

The chain combines TRBV7-9 with TRBJ1-5; D is ambiguous. The germline V gene has CDR1 SEHNR and CDR2 FQNEAQ (reference sequence). CDR3 size: 19 residues. Trimming took off 2 bases at V and 6 bases at J, with 26 bases between the two ends. This CDR3 is CASSLQPIGWSGGIQPQHF. For the CDR3, the DNA is TGTGCCAGCAGCTTACAGCCCATAGGGTGGAGTGGAGGGATTCAGCCCCAGCATTTT.

The V gene is TRBV6-5, the J gene TRBJ1-5; D is unresolved. This CDR3 comprises 13 residues. V shed 1 base and J shed 5 bases, with 6 bases lying between them. Germline CDR1 MNHEY, CDR2 SVGAGI. This chain's CDR3 is CASSYFPDQPQHF. In nucleotides, the CDR3 is TGTGCCAGCAGTTACTTCCCCGATCAGCCCCAGCATTTT.

This sequence joins TRBV5-1 and TRBJ2-6, with D perhaps TRBD2 (6 bases). This CDR3 region has 16 residues. The ends were cut back, 6 bases at V and 4 bases at J, with 17 bases in the middle. Germline assignment: CDR1 SGHRS and CDR2 YFSETQ. CDR3 loop: CASKRASGAGANVLTF. In DNA form, the CDR3 reads TGCGCCAGCAAGCGGGCGTCTGGGGCCGGGGCCAACGTCCTGACTTTC.

This chain links TRBV29-1 with TRBJ2-1; D is ambiguous. Trimming stripped 5 bases from V and 7 bases from J, with 9 bases between. This CDR3 is built from 11 residues. Germline-derived CDR1 and CDR2 are SQVTM and ANQGSEA. CDR3 sequence reads: CSVRYANEQFF. CDR3 nucleotide sequence: TGCAGCGTTAGATATGCGAATGAGCAGTTCTTC.

The chain joins TRBV21-1 to TRBJ2-7; TRBD2, the table's D call, was not compared with the DNA. TRBV21-1 is listed as a pseudogene. CDR3 length equals 13 residues. CDR3 in DNA: TGTGCCAGCAGCAGTCGGACGAGCGGCGAGCAGTACGTC. Protein product: CASSSRTSGEQYV.

The gene calls are TRBV27 and TRBJ2-5; TRBD1 might be the D (6 bases). Germline V gives CDR1 MNHEY, CDR2 SMNVEV (reference sequence). Trimming left V 6 bases short and J 0 bases short, with 8 bases between. The CDR3 totals 13 residues. The CDR3 protein is CASSQGNQETQYF. In DNA, the CDR3 is TGTGCCAGCAGCCAGGGGAACCAAGAGACCCAGTACTTC.